This T cell receptor (beta chain) was sequenced in a study of blood T cell repertoires in COVID-19. Overall study context: Whether acute or convalescent, the COVID-19 samples came from the United States, Italy and Spain.

Here immunoSEQ multiplex PCR was the method, and the copy in TCRdb shows in-frame clones only, minus some. The table shows about 190,000 clones, with roughly 80% occurring only once. Germline V gene sequence: CDR1 DFQATT, CDR2 SNEGSKA (reference sequence). Trimming shortened V by 3 bases and J by 3 bases, and 6 bases separated the two germline ends. There are 11 residues in the CDR3. The genes are TRBV20-1 and TRBJ2-7; possibly TRBD2 for D (5 bases). Sequenced material: peripheral blood. This TCR derives from a man aged 55-75 years with active or convalescent COVID-19. The CDR3 coding sequence is TGCAGTGCTAGGGACTTCTACGAGCAGTACTTC. This translates into CSARDFYEQYF.